What follows is one TCR beta chain and its context. This sample is drawn from a study of blood T cell repertoires in COVID-19. Germline loops: CDR1 MNHEY, CDR2 SVGAGI. J was trimmed by 5 bases and V by 3 bases; bases with no gene match: 7. This CDR3 is built from 15 residues. The repertoire was sequenced with immunoSEQ multiplex PCR; TCRdb's copy has only in-frame clones and lacks some. The table lists over 200,000 clones, roughly 89% of them singletons. The chain carries TRBV6-5 and TRBJ2-7, with 10 nucleotides matching TRBD2. The clonotype comes from a man in his 60s who had recovered from COVID-19. Sequencing was performed on peripheral blood. CDR3 coding DNA: TGTGCCAGCAGTTATCAAGCGGGAGGGCTCGACGAGCAGTACTTC. Translating gives CASSYQAGGLDEQYF.